These 11 T cell receptor beta chains originate from one sample sequenced in a study of blood T cell repertoires in COVID-19. Method: immunoSEQ multiplex PCR; TCRdb's copy keeps in-frame clones and lacks some. This table holds just under 20,000 clones, 70% to 90% found once. Input material: peripheral blood. Source of these receptors: a human donor with active COVID-19. The donor label of this sample is uncertain.

The chain joins TRBV10-3 to TRBJ1-6; the match to TRBD1 covers 8 bases. Germline assignment: CDR1 ENHRY and CDR2 SYGVKD. The CDR3 has 16 residues. J was trimmed by 8 bases and V by 3 bases; bases with no gene match: 9. The CDR3 reads CAISDYGQGGDSPLHF. The CDR3, as DNA: TGTGCCATCAGTGACTACGGACAGGGAGGGGATTCACCCCTCCACTTT.

This clone was observed a few times. This chain joins TRBV6-5 and TRBJ1-1, with D unclear. The CDR3 runs 11 residues. V lost 4 bases and J lost 7, with 7 bases in between. Germline CDR1 reads MNHEY; CDR2 reads SVGAGI. Here the CDR3 DNA reads TGTGCCAGCAGTTCCCGCAGTGAAGCTTTCTTT. This sequence encodes CASSSRSEAFF.

The rearrangement links TRBV30 to TRBJ2-7; 7 bases are shared with TRBD1. The trim removed 3 bases at V and 6 bases at J, leaving 2 bases unmatched. The CDR3 has 11 amino acids. The germline V gene encodes CDR1 GTSNPN and CDR2 SVGIG (reference sequence). The CDR3 protein is CAWSAGGEQYF. CDR3 sequence (DNA): TGTGCCTGGAGCGCAGGGGGCGAGCAGTACTTC.

A few counts support this clone. CDR3 residues: CSASSGQFSYEQYF. CDR3 DNA: TGCAGTGCTAGTTCGGGACAGTTCTCCTACGAGCAGTACTTC. The chain employs TRBV20-1 and TRBJ2-7; 7 positions match TRBD1. Germline CDR1 reads DFQATT; CDR2 reads SNEGSKA (reference sequence). This CDR3 contains 14 residues. V shed 3 bases and J 0 bases; nucleotides not matched to a gene: 5.

This clone has a single count. The rearrangement links TRBV15 to TRBJ1-6, with TRBD1 matching 8 bases. The ends lost 1 base at V and 9 bases at J; junction bases unmatched: 5. Germline lookup yields CDR1 LNHNV and CDR2 YYDKDF (reference sequence). The CDR3 covers 15 residues. As DNA, the CDR3 is TGTGCCACCAGCAGAGTTAGAGGGACAGGTTCACCCCTCCACTTT. This translates into CATSRVRGTGSPLHF.

The rearrangement uses TRBV7-9 and TRBJ2-5; 8 bases are a match to TRBD2. The CDR3 runs 17 residues. The germline V gene encodes CDR1 SEHNR and CDR2 FQNEAQ (reference sequence). Trimming at V came to 4 bases and at J to 5 bases, leaving 15 bases not matched to a gene. DNA for the CDR3: TGTGCCAGCAGCTCGTCGCGGACTAGCCAGTCGTTCGAGACCCAGTACTTC. Protein sequence: CASSSSRTSQSFETQYF.

The chain recombines TRBV12-3 or TRBV12-4 with TRBJ2-3; D is possibly TRBD2 (6 bases). This CDR3 contains 12 residues. V was trimmed by 4 bases and J by 8 bases, leaving 10 bases between them. Here the CDR3 DNA reads TGTGCCAGCAGTTCAAGGGGAGGTACGCAGTATTTT. The encoded protein is CASSSRGGTQYF.

CDR3 region: CASSPRRASAYNEQFF. As DNA, the CDR3 is TGTGCCAGCAGCCCCCGACGGGCTAGCGCGTACAATGAGCAGTTCTTC. The chain employs TRBV21-1 and TRBJ2-1; the D segment call TRBD2 is taken from the table without a DNA check. TRBV21-1 is listed as a pseudogene. This CDR3 is built from 16 residues.

V is TRBV5-1 and J is TRBJ2-7, with 7 bases fitting TRBD2. V shed 2 bases and J 4 bases; nucleotides not matched to a gene: 6. Germline CDR1 and CDR2: SGHRS and YFSETQ. This CDR3 is 14 amino acids long. The CDR3 spells CASSLGAGLYEQYF. CDR3 bases: TGCGCCAGCAGCTTAGGAGCGGGACTGTACGAGCAGTACTTC.

The rearrangement links TRBV6-5 to TRBJ1-5; 10 nucleotides match TRBD1. This CDR3 comprises 15 residues. V shed 5 bases, J shed 7 bases, and the junction held 8 bases outside the gene matches. Germline CDR1 MNHEY, CDR2 SVGAGI. The CDR3 region is CASSPGQGVRQPQHF. In DNA, the CDR3 is TGTGCCAGCAGTCCCGGACAGGGGGTACGGCAGCCCCAGCATTTT.

The chain links TRBV28 to TRBJ1-4; D perhaps matches TRBD1 (6 bases). V was clipped by 5 bases and J by 2 bases, with 15 bases between them. Looked up from germline, CDR1 is MDHEN and CDR2 is SYDVKM. The CDR3 runs to 16 residues. CDR3 nucleotides: TGTGCCAGCAGTCCAACAGGGCGGGGGACTAATGAAAAACTGTTTTTT. This encodes CASSPTGRGTNEKLFF.